This T cell receptor (beta chain) is from a study of vaccination and CD4 T cells after COVID-19. Study summary: Convalescent participants consisted of six males and four females, two being Hispanic. Post-COVID draws followed diagnosis by a median roughly 100 days (range 35 to 161).

This clonotype was seen a few times. The antigen is undetermined. Specified time point: late sampling 161 to 241 days after vaccination in three convalescent patients. The treatment is: roughly 11-day PBMC culture with coronavirus spike peptide pools or control peptides (ViraFEST assay). Via ViraFEST, peptide pools expanded antigen-specific T cells before TCR sequencing. It was with about 10 IU/ml IL-2 and around 10 ug/ml peptide pools that 2.2 million or so PBMCs per well were cultured. The assay that was used to sequence DNA from cultured CD4+ T cells was the Oncomine TCR Beta short-read assay. TCRdb recomputed calls from the PCR reads with MiXCR, one row per CDR3 protein. The sample includes 15,000 or so distinct CDR3 sequences, over 40% of them seen just once. This clonotype was sampled from a human donor who had recovered from COVID-19. The sample was CD4+ T cells from blood, cultured in vitro, taken about 7 months after SARS-CoV-2 vaccination.

The CDR3 DNA reads TGCAGTGCTAGAGCCGGGTCGGAAGTCCCCAATCAGCCCCAGCATTTT. Protein sequence: CSARAGSEVPNQPQHF. The chain links TRBV20-1 to TRBJ1-5, with D unresolved. CDR3 length equals 16 residues. Trimming removed 1 base from V and 3 bases from J, with 16 bases in between. Germline CDR1 reads DFQATT; CDR2 reads SNEGSKA (reference sequence).